This T cell receptor beta chain was retrieved from a study of shared clonotypes between healthy human individuals. Study findings and constraints: Though the depth was large, rarefaction showed that sorted-subset sequencing was incomplete. Researchers found naive subsets generally carried larger estimated richness than memory subsets.

CDR3 length: 16 amino acids. Trimming shortened V by 0 bases and J by 3 bases, and 12 bases separated the two germline ends. In germline, CDR1 is KGHSH, CDR2 LQKENI. Concerning this clone itself: Its antigen is still unknown.

Repertoires were generated with immunoSEQ multiplex PCR, while TCRdb's copy carries only in-frame clones and drops some. The top ten hold 0.057% of the sample, which has roughly 640,000 clones, around 97% seen once. The source material was naive CD4+ T cells sorted from blood. Subset indicated: CD45RA+ positively selected. This chain uses TRBV18 with TRBJ2-1; the D call may be TRBD1 or TRBD2 (5 bases each). The TCR was taken from a woman in her 30s in good health. CDR3 nucleotides: TGTGCCAGCTCACCACCGTCCGGGACCAGCTACAATGAGCAGTTCTTC. Amino acids: CASSPPSGTSYNEQFF. The full variable domain, in which reference TRBV18 and TRBJ2-1 provide the parts outside the CDR3, is NAGVMQNPRHLVRRRGQEARLRCSPMKGHSHVYWYRQLPEEGLKFMVYLQKENIIDESGMPKERFSAEFPKEGPSILRIQQVVRGDSAAYFCASSPPSGTSYNEQFFGPGTRLTVL.